This TCR beta chain was observed in a study of blood T cell repertoires in COVID-19. Study details: Samples came from the United States, Italy and Spain, spanning acute and convalescent COVID-19. T cells, B-cell-depleted T cells, or PBMCs supplied cDNA or gDNA.

The germline V gene encodes CDR1 SQVTM and CDR2 ANQGSEA. This CDR3 spans 14 amino acids. V trimming: 4 bases; J trimming: 2 bases; junction bases outside the gene matches: 3. Original methodology: Estimated nucleated cell counts came from reference gene primer amplification. Sequenced by immunoSEQ multiplex PCR; TCRdb stores in-frame clones only, minus some. V and J calls and clone size are copied from that table; D and trimming were computed from the DNA. The sample lists 150,000 or so clones, around 85% seen once, with 3% to 3.5% in the top ten. V usage is TRBV29-1 and J usage is TRBJ1-2; TRBD1 agrees at 11 bases. Sequencing input: peripheral blood. This receptor was identified in an elderly woman with acute or convalescent COVID-19. The CDR3 protein is CSVVGQGENYGYTF. The CDR3 region has the DNA TGCAGCGTTGTGGGACAGGGGGAGAACTATGGCTACACCTTC.